A selection of T cell receptor beta chains follows, all from one sample in a study of cytomegalovirus exposure and HLA in healthy donors. Here immunoSEQ multiplex PCR was the method, and the copy in TCRdb shows in-frame clones only, minus some. This table has over 250,000 clones, approximately 86% appearing once. Sequenced: PBMCs. The receptors here all came from a woman in her late teens or twenties in good health and CMV-seronegative. Each CDR3 is given with its conserved first and last residue. D genes are given only for firm matches. Not every row has a clone size; where given, it reads once, few, many or a size class.

j_gene: TRBJ2-7; d_gene: TRBD2; abundance: -; v_gene: TRBV5-1; CDR3nt: TGCGCCAGCAGCTTGGAAGGGACTAGCGTTTACGAGCAGTACTTC; CDR3aa: CASSLEGTSVYEQYF
j_gene: TRBJ1-5; d_gene: -; abundance: -; v_gene: TRBV7-9; CDR3nt: TGTGCCAGCAGCTTATCTACCAAGTACAATCAGCCCCAGCATTTT; CDR3aa: CASSLSTKYNQPQHF
j_gene: TRBJ1-6; d_gene: -; abundance: -; v_gene: TRBV7-8; CDR3nt: TGTGCCAGCAGCCACGGTAGATTGGGAGGGAATCATTCACCCCTCCACTTT; CDR3aa: CASSHGRLGGNHSPLHF
j_gene: TRBJ2-5; d_gene: TRBD1; abundance: -; v_gene: TRBV18; CDR3nt: TGTGCCAGCTCACCTACCCGGGACAGTGGAACCCAGTACTTC; CDR3aa: CASSPTRDSGTQYF
j_gene: TRBJ2-7; d_gene: -; abundance: few; v_gene: TRBV6-1; CDR3nt: TGTGCCAGCAGGGACCAAGGGGGCTACGAGCAGTACTTC; CDR3aa: CASRDQGGYEQYF
j_gene: TRBJ2-3; d_gene: TRBD2; abundance: few; v_gene: TRBV10-3; CDR3nt: TGTGCCATCAGTGGACTAGCGGGAGGCACAGATACGCAGTATTTT; CDR3aa: CAISGLAGGTDTQYF
j_gene: TRBJ1-2; d_gene: -; abundance: -; v_gene: TRBV5-4; CDR3nt: TGTGCCAGCAGACCCGGGGAGGGAAACTATGGCTACACCTTC; CDR3aa: CASRPGEGNYGYTF
j_gene: TRBJ1-2; d_gene: TRBD1; abundance: -; v_gene: TRBV27; CDR3nt: TGTGCCAGCAGTTTATCCGGACAGGGCTACTATGGCTACACCTTC; CDR3aa: CASSLSGQGYYGYTF
j_gene: TRBJ1-2; d_gene: -; abundance: many; v_gene: TRBV6-5; CDR3nt: TGTGCCAGCAGTTCGCAGGGTCTTGGCTACACCTTC; CDR3aa: CASSSQGLGYTF
j_gene: TRBJ2-1; d_gene: TRBD2; abundance: -; v_gene: TRBV25-1; CDR3nt: TGTGCCAGCAGTGGGTCCAGCGGGGATTACAATGAGCAGTTCTTC; CDR3aa: CASSGSSGDYNEQFF
j_gene: TRBJ2-2; d_gene: -; abundance: -; v_gene: TRBV7-7; CDR3nt: TGTGCCAGCAGCCCGACTAGTCCCGGGGAGCTGTTTTTT; CDR3aa: CASSPTSPGELFF
j_gene: TRBJ1-5; d_gene: -; abundance: -; v_gene: TRBV10-2; CDR3nt: TGCGCCAGCAGTGAGTCTAGGGGAAGTCAGCCCCAGCATTTT; CDR3aa: CASSESRGSQPQHF
j_gene: TRBJ1-1; d_gene: TRBD1; abundance: -; v_gene: TRBV5-6; CDR3nt: TGTGCCAGCAGCTCTTGGGACAGATACACTGAAGCTTTCTTT; CDR3aa: CASSSWDRYTEAFF
j_gene: TRBJ2-1; d_gene: -; abundance: -; v_gene: TRBV7-3; CDR3nt: TGTGCCAGCAGCTCCCGACTGCCCGATGAGCAGTTCTTC; CDR3aa: CASSSRLPDEQFF
j_gene: TRBJ2-5; d_gene: TRBD1; abundance: -; v_gene: TRBV15; CDR3nt: TGTGCCACCAGCAGAGATAAAGGGACAGGGGAGGCCCAGTACTTC; CDR3aa: CATSRDKGTGEAQYF
j_gene: TRBJ2-1; d_gene: TRBD1; abundance: -; v_gene: TRBV30; CDR3nt: TGTGCCTGGAGCCCGGGACAGGGAATCAATGAGCAGTTCTTC; CDR3aa: CAWSPGQGINEQFF
j_gene: TRBJ2-2; d_gene: -; abundance: -; v_gene: TRBV6-1; CDR3nt: TGTGCCAGCAGTGAACTACAGGGAGTTGGCACCGGGGAGCTGTTTTTT; CDR3aa: CASSELQGVGTGELFF
j_gene: TRBJ1-1; d_gene: -; abundance: -; v_gene: TRBV18; CDR3nt: TGTGCCAGCTCACCCTCCAGCGACACTGAAGCTTTCTTT; CDR3aa: CASSPSSDTEAFF
j_gene: TRBJ2-2; d_gene: TRBD1; abundance: -; v_gene: TRBV5-4; CDR3nt: TGTGCCAGCAGCTTGGGGGCGGGGACAGGGGCGAGCACCGGGGAGCTGTTTTTT; CDR3aa: CASSLGAGTGASTGELFF
j_gene: TRBJ2-3; d_gene: TRBD2; abundance: -; v_gene: TRBV25-1; CDR3nt: TGTGCCAGCAGCCGACTAGCGGGAGGCCACACAGATACGCAGTATTTT; CDR3aa: CASSRLAGGHTDTQYF
j_gene: TRBJ2-1; d_gene: -; abundance: -; v_gene: TRBV14; CDR3nt: TGTGCCAGCAGCCGCCCCCTGGGTGGGGGCCCCAATGAGCAGTTCTTC; CDR3aa: CASSRPLGGGPNEQFF
j_gene: TRBJ2-4; d_gene: TRBD2; abundance: few; v_gene: TRBV4-1; CDR3nt: TGCGCCAGCAGCCAAATTACCCTAGCGGGAGGCGAGATAAACATTCAGTACTTC; CDR3aa: CASSQITLAGGEINIQYF
j_gene: TRBJ1-2; d_gene: TRBD1; abundance: -; v_gene: TRBV11-3; CDR3nt: TGTGCCAGCAGCCTTGGACAGGAGGGCTATGGCTACACCTTC; CDR3aa: CASSLGQEGYGYTF
j_gene: TRBJ2-5; d_gene: TRBD1; abundance: -; v_gene: TRBV11-3; CDR3nt: TGTGCCAGCAGCCAGACAGGGCCGGAGACCCAGTACTTC; CDR3aa: CASSQTGPETQYF
j_gene: TRBJ1-5; d_gene: TRBD1; abundance: -; v_gene: TRBV5-8; CDR3nt: TGTGCCAGCAGCTTGGGGGACAGGGATAATCAGCCCCAGCATTTT; CDR3aa: CASSLGDRDNQPQHF
j_gene: TRBJ1-6; d_gene: -; abundance: -; v_gene: TRBV4-1; CDR3nt: TGCGCCAGCAGCCAAGGCCTATATAATTCACCCCTCCACTTT; CDR3aa: CASSQGLYNSPLHF
j_gene: TRBJ2-7; d_gene: TRBD1; abundance: -; v_gene: TRBV29-1; CDR3nt: TGCAGCGTTGTCGGGACTGGGACAGGAGCGTCCTACGAGCAGTACTTC; CDR3aa: CSVVGTGTGASYEQYF
j_gene: TRBJ2-7; d_gene: TRBD2; abundance: -; v_gene: TRBV27; CDR3nt: TGTGCCAGCAGTCCGGGACTAGGTATCCACGAGCAGTACTTC; CDR3aa: CASSPGLGIHEQYF
j_gene: TRBJ1-1; d_gene: -; abundance: -; v_gene: TRBV30; CDR3nt: TGTGCCTGGGCTGGACAGCTGAACACTGAAGCTTTCTTT; CDR3aa: CAWAGQLNTEAFF
j_gene: TRBJ1-4; d_gene: -; abundance: -; v_gene: TRBV4-3; CDR3nt: TGCGCCAGCAGCCTCCTGACCTTGGACAGTGGTGAAAAACTGTTTTTT; CDR3aa: CASSLLTLDSGEKLFF
j_gene: TRBJ1-1; d_gene: TRBD1; abundance: -; v_gene: TRBV27; CDR3nt: TGTGCCAGCGGGACAGGGGGGGCTGAAGCTTTCTTT; CDR3aa: CASGTGGAEAFF
j_gene: TRBJ1-4; d_gene: TRBD1; abundance: -; v_gene: TRBV29-1; CDR3nt: TGCAGCGTAGCTGACAGGGGACCCATGAAAAAACTGTTTTTT; CDR3aa: CSVADRGPMKKLFF
j_gene: TRBJ2-7; d_gene: TRBD1; abundance: once; v_gene: TRBV6-6; CDR3nt: TGTGCCAGCAGTTACGCGTCAGGGGGTAGGGACGAGCAGTACTTC; CDR3aa: CASSYASGGRDEQYF
j_gene: TRBJ2-2; d_gene: -; abundance: few; v_gene: TRBV14; CDR3nt: TGTGCCAGCAGCCGGGCTTCTAGGGGCTTAACGAACACCGGGGAGCTGTTTTTT; CDR3aa: CASSRASRGLTNTGELFF
j_gene: TRBJ1-1; d_gene: -; abundance: -; v_gene: TRBV25-1; CDR3nt: TGTGCCAGCAGTGACCAGGATACGGACACTGAAGCTTTCTTT; CDR3aa: CASSDQDTDTEAFF
j_gene: TRBJ2-7; d_gene: TRBD1; abundance: once; v_gene: TRBV27; CDR3nt: TGTGCCAGCAGTTCGGGACAGGGGGACTACGAGCAGTACTTC; CDR3aa: CASSSGQGDYEQYF
j_gene: TRBJ1-1; d_gene: -; abundance: -; v_gene: TRBV5-6; CDR3nt: TGTGCCAGCAGCTTGCAGCGGGTATACACTGAAGCTTTCTTT; CDR3aa: CASSLQRVYTEAFF
j_gene: TRBJ1-6; d_gene: TRBD1; abundance: -; v_gene: TRBV29-1; CDR3nt: TGCAGCGTTGCGACAGGGGGCTCGGATTCACCCCTCCACTTT; CDR3aa: CSVATGGSDSPLHF
j_gene: TRBJ2-5; d_gene: -; abundance: -; v_gene: TRBV9; CDR3nt: TGTGCCAGCAGCGTATCAACGGGGTCTCACCAAGAGACCCAGTACTTC; CDR3aa: CASSVSTGSHQETQYF
j_gene: TRBJ1-1; d_gene: TRBD1; abundance: few; v_gene: TRBV18; CDR3nt: TGTGCCAGCTCGCCGGGAGGCCGACAGGGGTACGAAGCTTTCTTT; CDR3aa: CASSPGGRQGYEAFF
j_gene: TRBJ1-3; d_gene: -; abundance: -; v_gene: TRBV29-1; CDR3nt: TGCAGCGGAAGTACGCTAACTGGAAACACCATATATTTT; CDR3aa: CSGSTLTGNTIYF
j_gene: TRBJ1-2; d_gene: TRBD1; abundance: once; v_gene: TRBV19; CDR3nt: TGTGCCAGTAGTGGACGGACAGGGGATAAGAAGGGCTACACCTTC; CDR3aa: CASSGRTGDKKGYTF
j_gene: TRBJ2-3; d_gene: -; abundance: -; v_gene: TRBV5-1; CDR3nt: TGCGCCAGCAGCGCTGGCGGGCCTCCGAGTCGTGCGCAGTATTTT; CDR3aa: CASSAGGPPSRAQYF
j_gene: TRBJ2-7; d_gene: TRBD2; abundance: -; v_gene: TRBV6-5; CDR3nt: TGTGCCAGCAGTTACTCCAGCGGGAGCTCCTACGAGCAGTACTTC; CDR3aa: CASSYSSGSSYEQYF
j_gene: TRBJ2-7; d_gene: -; abundance: -; v_gene: TRBV7-8; CDR3nt: TGTGCCAGCAGCTTAGCGGTATCAGGCTACGAGCAGTACTTC; CDR3aa: CASSLAVSGYEQYF
j_gene: TRBJ2-2; d_gene: TRBD1; abundance: -; v_gene: TRBV6-4; CDR3nt: TGTGCCAGCATCGAGATGGGACAGGGGAGAACGGGGGAGCTGTTTTTT; CDR3aa: CASIEMGQGRTGELFF
j_gene: TRBJ1-4; d_gene: -; abundance: -; v_gene: TRBV27; CDR3nt: TGTGCCAGCAGAAATATAACAGGGTTCCGTAATGAAAAACTGTTTTTT; CDR3aa: CASRNITGFRNEKLFF